This T cell receptor (beta chain) was recovered during a study of identical twins. Findings and limits, study-wide: Abundant cord blood beta clonotypes carried fewer insertions; memory repertoires showed none. Models predicted less out-of-frame TCR alpha sharing in monozygotic twins than was found.

TCRdb fed the 5' RACE reads into MiXCR, producing one record per CDR3 protein. The top ten clones hold roughly 1.6% of a sample with roughly 630,000 distinct CDR3 sequences, just over 7% of them seen once. From germline, CDR1 is LNHNV and CDR2 YYDKDF (reference sequence). CDR3 length equals 14 residues. J lost 7 bases, V lost 0 bases, and 4 bases had no gene match. As concerns this clonotype: Its antigen is still unknown.

These sequences were also reported in another study, on yellow fever vaccine responses in identical twins.

The chain uses TRBV15 and TRBJ1-2; 8 bases line up with TRBD1. The origin of this receptor is a woman aged 18-35 years in good health. The sample taken for sequencing was PBMCs. CDR3 amino acids: CATSRDRGPGGYTF. In nucleotides, the CDR3 is TGTGCCACCAGCAGAGACAGGGGGCCTGGTGGCTACACCTTC. Full variable domain (remainder filled in from reference TRBV15 and TRBJ1-2): DAMVIQNPRYQVTQFGKPVTLSCSQTLNHNVMYWYQQKSSQAPKLLFHYYDKDFNNEADTPDNFQSRRPNTSFCFLDIRSPGLGDTAMYLCATSRDRGPGGYTFGSGTRLTVV.